The T cell receptor beta chain described here comes from a study of blood T cell repertoires in COVID-19. At the level of the study: There were acute and convalescent COVID-19 samples, and they came from the United States, Italy and Spain.

Per the original data handling: For nucleated cells, counts were estimated from reference gene primer amplification. Produced via immunoSEQ multiplex PCR; TCRdb's table is partial and in-frame only. V and J calls and clone size are given by that table; D and trimming were obtained from the DNA. This sample has roughly 230,000 clones, with roughly 80% found just once. This clone was found once. The sequenced sample was peripheral blood. The receptor was isolated from a woman of 80 years or more with acute or convalescent COVID-19.

Here the CDR3 reads CASSLLGAGGTYEQYF. CDR3 bases: TGTGCCAGCAGCTTGCTTGGAGCGGGGGGGACCTACGAGCAGTACTTC. This chain uses TRBV5-6 with TRBJ2-7, with TRBD2 matching 10 bases. With V trimmed by 1 base and J by 2 bases, 6 bases remained unmatched. The CDR3 totals 16 residues. Germline V gene sequence: CDR1 SGHDT, CDR2 YYEEEE.